Shown below are 27 T cell receptor beta chains from a single sample sequenced in a study of radiation and T cells in renal cell carcinoma. The time point is: baseline pretreatment blood. Documented treatment: 15 Gy SBRT to primary tumor, nephrectomy 4 weeks later. Sequenced by immunoSEQ multiplex PCR; TCRdb stores in-frame clones only, minus some. The data hold tens of thousands of clones, with 83% observed a single time. The input for sequencing was blood, taken from a patient whose treatment included radiotherapy and nephrectomy. These receptors all come from a woman in her 70s with renal cell carcinoma.

CDR3 sequence (DNA): TGTGCCAGCAGCTGGACAGCGAACACTGAAGCTTTCTTT. This codes for CASSWTANTEAFF. The chain uses TRBV7-9 and TRBJ1-1, with a weak D call TRBD1 (6 bases). Trimming shortened V by 4 bases and J by 1 base, and 7 bases separated the two germline ends. CDR3 length: 13 amino acids. From germline, CDR1 is SEHNR and CDR2 FQNEAQ (reference sequence).

The CDR3 reads CSVEDKGGPEVHEQFF. The CDR3 DNA reads as TGCAGCGTTGAAGATAAAGGGGGACCTGAAGTACATGAGCAGTTCTTC. The J gene is TRBJ2-1, the V gene TRBV29-1; maybe TRBD1 (6 bases). V dropped 0 bases and J dropped 8 bases, with 20 bases sitting between them. In germline, CDR1 is SQVTM, CDR2 ANQGSEA. This CDR3 is 16 amino acids long.

V gene TRBV4-1 combines with J gene TRBJ2-2; weak D call: TRBD1 (6 bases). Germline V gene data show CDR1 as MGHRA and CDR2 as YSYEKL. The CDR3 is 15 amino acids. The ends were cut back, 2 bases at V and 5 bases at J, with 12 bases in the middle. The CDR3 sequence is CASSQPWTETGELFF. For the CDR3, the DNA is TGCGCCAGCAGCCAACCGTGGACAGAAACCGGGGAGCTGTTTTTT.

The J gene is TRBJ2-7, the V gene TRBV5-6, with D maybe TRBD2 (6 bases). This CDR3 spans 15 amino acids. V lost 3 bases, J lost 3 bases, and 16 bases lay in between. Germline assignment: CDR1 SGHDT and CDR2 YYEEEE. CDR3 DNA sequence: TGTGCCAGCAGCTCGACCGGGACGGGAGTCTACGAGCAGTACTTC. This codes for CASSSTGTGVYEQYF.

V gene TRBV7-8 combines with J gene TRBJ1-1; 7 positions match TRBD1. V shed 1 base, J shed 4 bases, and the junction held 15 bases outside the gene matches. Germline CDR1 is SGHVS and CDR2 is FQNEAQ. The CDR3 extends over 18 amino acids. CDR3 coding DNA: TGTGCCAGCAGCTTAGGACAGGGAGATGGGGGCTCGGCCACTGAAGCTTTCTTT. It is translated as CASSLGQGDGGSATEAFF.

This chain connects TRBV4-1 to TRBJ1-6; 12 bases agree with TRBD1. The CDR3 is 18 amino acids. The V gene's germline CDR1 is MGHRA and CDR2 YSYEKL. V was pared by 4 bases and J by 7 bases, with 11 bases of the junction left unmatched. CDR3 residues: CASSLYSPGQGANSPLHF. In DNA, the CDR3 is TGCGCCAGCAGCCTCTACTCTCCGGGACAGGGGGCAAATTCACCCCTCCACTTT.

The rearrangement joins TRBV6-5 to TRBJ1-2, with a weak D call TRBD1 (5 bases). This CDR3 region has 12 residues. Germline V gene lookup returns CDR1 MNHEY and CDR2 SVGAGI. V gave up 6 bases and J gave up 7 bases, with 12 bases separating them. CDR3 nucleotide sequence: TGTGCCAGCAGCCGCAGAGGGACTGGCTACACCTTC. Translation gives CASSRRGTGYTF.

The table lists this clone with a few counts. V gene TRBV6-6 combines with J gene TRBJ1-6; TRBD1 might be the D (5 bases). V was clipped by 6 bases and J by 4 bases, with 16 bases between them. The length of the CDR3 is 16 residues. CDR1 is MNHNY and CDR2 is SVGAGI in the germline V gene (reference sequence). The CDR3 spells CASSLSAGPYNSPLHF. The CDR3, as DNA: TGTGCCAGCAGCCTCTCTGCAGGGCCTTATAATTCACCCCTCCACTTT.

This clone appeared a few times. The chain links TRBV9 to TRBJ2-5, with TRBD2 matching 11 bases. Germline V gene data show CDR1 as SGDLS and CDR2 as YYNGEE. The J segment lost 4 bases and the V segment lost 4 bases, leaving 6 bases of the junction unmatched. The length of the CDR3 is 15 residues. The CDR3 region has the DNA TGTGCCAGCAGCCTTAGCGGGGGGGCCGGAGAGACCCAGTACTTC. Translating it yields CASSLSGGAGETQYF.

This chain connects TRBV6-5 to TRBJ1-4; D remains ambiguous. V was clipped by 4 bases and J by 5 bases, with 8 bases between them. The length of the CDR3 is 13 residues. Per germline, CDR1 MNHEY and CDR2 SVGAGI. DNA of the CDR3: TGTGCCAGCAGTTGGGGAGTAAATGAAAAACTGTTTTTT. Translated, it gives CASSWGVNEKLFF.

This sequence joins TRBV6-6 and TRBJ2-5; no definite D call. The V end was cut by 5 bases, the J end by 13 bases, with 17 bases between. The CDR3 has 12 amino acids. The germline V gene encodes CDR1 MNHNY and CDR2 SVGAGI (reference sequence). The CDR3 sequence: CASSPPPAGGYF. CDR3 nucleotides: TGTGCCAGCAGTCCCCCCCCCGCTGGTGGGTACTTC.

This chain uses TRBV2 with TRBJ1-2; no firm D call. The CDR3 extends over 13 amino acids. CDR1 is SNHLY and CDR2 is FYNNEI in the germline V gene. Trimming took 0 bases from V and 5 from J, leaving 7 bases between them. CDR3: CASSEAGAYGYTF. The CDR3 DNA reads TGTGCCAGCAGTGAAGCGGGAGCGTATGGCTACACCTTC.

This rearrangement joins TRBV7-9 to TRBJ1-4; tentatively, D is TRBD1 (5 bases). The germline V gene has CDR1 SEHNR and CDR2 FQNEAQ (reference sequence). Trimming took off 4 bases at V and 8 bases at J, with 23 bases between the two ends. The length of the CDR3 is 17 residues. Here the CDR3 reads CASSSGPGGAGLEKLFF. The CDR3 coding sequence is TGTGCCAGCAGCTCAGGGCCCGGCGGGGCTGGGTTAGAAAAACTGTTTTTT.

The genes are TRBV12-5 and TRBJ2-3; possibly TRBD1 for D (5 bases). Trimming pared 2 bases from V and 5 bases from J, leaving 8 bases between. CDR3 length: 13 residues. CDR1 LGHNT and CDR2 FRNRAP come from the germline V gene. The chain's CDR3 is CASGLITGDTQYF. The CDR3 DNA is TGTGCTAGTGGTTTGATTACAGGAGATACGCAGTATTTT.

The CDR3 sequence: CASSIAAANYGYTF. The CDR3, as DNA: TGTGCCAGCAGCATCGCAGCGGCTAACTATGGCTACACCTTC. J is TRBJ1-2 and V is TRBV9; D remains ambiguous. The germline V and J ends were trimmed by 4 bases and 0 bases, with 10 bases remaining between them. CDR1 and CDR2 from the germline V gene are SGDLS and YYNGEE. The CDR3 spans 14 residues.

This chain's CDR3 is CASSFTPDGEQFF. CDR3 in DNA: TGTGCCAGCAGCTTCACCCCAGACGGTGAGCAGTTCTTC. This chain connects TRBV9 to TRBJ2-1; D gene ambiguous. In germline, CDR1 is SGDLS, CDR2 YYNGEE. Trimming shortened V by 4 bases and J by 9 bases, and 14 bases separated the two germline ends. CDR3 length equals 13 residues.

CDR3 bases: TGTGCCAGCAGCTTGGGGGGCCGGGAAAAACTGTTTTTT. This codes for CASSLGGREKLFF. V usage is TRBV7-9 and J usage is TRBJ1-4; weak D call: TRBD1 (6 bases). The CDR3 spans 13 residues. CDR1 SEHNR and CDR2 FQNEAQ come from the germline V gene (reference sequence). Trimming took 3 bases from V and 8 from J, leaving 10 bases between them. The full variable domain, with the rest looked up from reference TRBV7-9 and TRBJ1-4, is DTGVSQNPRHKITKRGQNVTFRCDPISEHNRLYWYRQTLGQGPEFLTYFQNEAQLEKSRLLSDRFSAERPKGSFSTLEIQRTEQGDSAMYLCASSLGGREKLFFGSGTQLSVL.

The J gene is TRBJ1-2, the V gene TRBV9; D remains unclear. Looked up from germline, CDR1 is SGDLS and CDR2 is YYNGEE. The CDR3 contains 13 residues. Deletions cut 4 bases from V and 1 base from J, with 8 bases between. The CDR3 DNA sequence: TGTGCCAGCAGCTTAGTTGATAACTATGGCTACACCTTC. Translating it yields CASSLVDNYGYTF.

V is TRBV9 and J is TRBJ2-3; D not resolved. Germline V gives CDR1 SGDLS, CDR2 YYNGEE. CDR3 size: 14 residues. Trimming removed 3 bases from V and 1 base from J, with 9 bases in between. CDR3 amino acids: CASSGDPGTDTQYF. CDR3 sequence (DNA): TGTGCCAGCAGCGGAGATCCGGGCACAGATACGCAGTATTTT.

The V call is TRBV29-1, the J call TRBJ2-5; D is possibly TRBD1 (6 bases). V was cut by 3 bases and J by 5 bases, with 7 bases left in between. The CDR3 loop spans 11 amino acids. The germline V gene has CDR1 SQVTM and CDR2 ANQGSEA. For the CDR3, the DNA is TGCAGCGTTGAGAGGGGGGAGACCCAGTACTTC. Translated, it gives CSVERGETQYF.

This chain joins TRBV19 and TRBJ1-1, with D unclear. Trimming left V 10 bases short and J 1 base short, with 13 bases between. The CDR3 is 13 amino acids. Germline V gene data show CDR1 as LNHDA and CDR2 as SQIVND (reference sequence). CDR3 in DNA: TGTGCCACCCAAAGGGCTCCGAACACTGAAGCTTTCTTT. Its protein product is CATQRAPNTEAFF.

The V call is TRBV27, the J call TRBJ2-3, with D uncertain. The germline CDR1 and CDR2 sequences are MNHEY and SMNVEV (reference sequence). This CDR3 comprises 11 residues. V dropped 6 bases and J dropped 5 bases, with 6 bases sitting between them. CDR3 region: CASSARDTQYF. The DNA for the CDR3 is TGTGCCAGCAGCGCCCGAGATACGCAGTATTTT.

The rearrangement links TRBV30 to TRBJ2-2; the D is unclear. Trimming cost V 0 bases and J 2 bases, with 7 bases left between them. Germline assignment: CDR1 GTSNPN and CDR2 SVGIG (reference sequence). The CDR3 has 14 residues. The CDR3 coding sequence is TGTGCCTGGAGTGTACTTTTAAACACCGGGGAGCTGTTTTTT. Protein: CAWSVLLNTGELFF.

The chain is built from TRBV7-2 and TRBJ2-4; D gene ambiguous. Germline loops: CDR1 SGHTA, CDR2 FQGNSA. With 5 bases removed from V and 6 bases from J, the gap between germline ends came to 14 bases. This CDR3 contains 14 residues. The CDR3 DNA reads as TGTGCCAGCAGCGCATCTAGATCGGGAAACATTCAGTACTTC. The encoded protein is CASSASRSGNIQYF.

This chain links TRBV9 with TRBJ2-3; TRBD2 aligns across 8 bases. Germline V CDR1 and CDR2: SGDLS, YYNGEE. The CDR3 has 16 amino acids. J was trimmed by 1 base and V by 0 bases; bases with no gene match: 4. The CDR3 DNA reads TGTGCCAGCAGCGTAGCTCAACTAGCGGGCACAGATACGCAGTATTTT. Its translation: CASSVAQLAGTDTQYF.

The rearrangement joins TRBV11-2 to TRBJ2-6; the D is unclear. This CDR3 comprises 15 residues. V lost 4 bases and J 2 bases, leaving 9 bases between the germline ends. The germline gives CDR1 SGHAT, CDR2 FQNNGV. CDR3: CASSSDIAGANVLTF. The CDR3 DNA sequence: TGTGCCAGCAGCTCCGACATTGCTGGGGCCAACGTCCTGACTTTC.

The chain combines TRBV7-2 with TRBJ2-1; 8 bases map to TRBD2. This CDR3 spans 18 amino acids. The V segment lost 0 bases and the J segment 0 bases; nucleotides outside the gene matches: 7. Looked up from germline, CDR1 is SGHTA and CDR2 is FQGNSA. The CDR3 here is CASSLASSGHSSYNEQFF. The CDR3 nucleotides are TGTGCCAGCAGCTTAGCCTCTAGCGGGCATAGCTCCTACAATGAGCAGTTCTTC.